What follows describes a single T cell receptor (beta chain). Its antigen is unidentified. The record originates from a study of T cells in Graves' hyperthyroidism and ophthalmopathy. The study's findings and limits: The majority of expanded thyroid clonotypes above 0.001 also appeared in blood. In the analysis, a 13 V-J model separated ophthalmopathy from stable hyperthyroidism.

Diagnosis rested on symptoms, serum thyroxine and TRAb, thyroid ultrasound, and orbital computed tomography. Amplified TCR beta CDR3 regions came from RNA transcripts. The primer set for the first-round RT-PCR of the TCR CDR3 was HTBI. MiXCR, applied by TCRdb to the multiplex PCR reads, yields one record per CDR3 protein. The sample yields hundreds of thousands of distinct CDR3 sequences, about 20% seen once. The source of this sequence is a man aged 25-45 years with Graves' ophthalmopathy. Sequencing was carried out using blood.

In DNA form, the CDR3 reads TGTGCCAGCAGTTTTATCCAGGGCTATGGCTACACCTTC. The encoded protein is CASSFIQGYGYTF. The J gene is TRBJ1-2, the V gene TRBV28; D is perhaps TRBD1 (5 bases). The CDR3 loop spans 13 amino acids. The germline V and J ends were trimmed by 3 bases and 4 bases, with 9 bases remaining between them. CDR1 and CDR2 (germline): MDHEN, SYDVKM.